This T cell receptor beta chain is drawn from a study of T cells in Graves' hyperthyroidism and ophthalmopathy. Overall study results and limits: Clonotypes that were expanded in thyroid above 0.001 mostly appeared in blood too.

V was clipped by 6 bases and J by 5 bases, with 8 bases between them. This CDR3 has 11 residues. Germline V gives CDR1 DFQATT, CDR2 SNEGSKA (reference sequence). Amplified TCR beta CDR3 regions came from RNA transcripts. Primed by the HTBI set, a first-round RT-PCR was run on the TCR CDR3. TCRdb fed the multiplex PCR reads into MiXCR, producing one record per CDR3 protein. The repertoire has approximately 640,000 distinct CDR3 sequences, about 18% of them found once; the top ten carry around 15%. Note on this clonotype: Its antigen is not known.

Over 18 months, lack of ophthalmopathy progression marked Graves' hyperthyroidism as stable. Hyperthyroidism had been newly diagnosed in patients aged 18 to 65, and its duration was under 2 months. The sequence derives from a man between 45 and 60 years old with Graves' hyperthyroidism. This chain connects TRBV20-1 to TRBJ2-1; D is undetermined. Sequenced input: blood. The CDR3, as DNA: TGCAGTGCCTCCCCCGACAATGAGCAGTTCTTC. Translation: CSASPDNEQFF.